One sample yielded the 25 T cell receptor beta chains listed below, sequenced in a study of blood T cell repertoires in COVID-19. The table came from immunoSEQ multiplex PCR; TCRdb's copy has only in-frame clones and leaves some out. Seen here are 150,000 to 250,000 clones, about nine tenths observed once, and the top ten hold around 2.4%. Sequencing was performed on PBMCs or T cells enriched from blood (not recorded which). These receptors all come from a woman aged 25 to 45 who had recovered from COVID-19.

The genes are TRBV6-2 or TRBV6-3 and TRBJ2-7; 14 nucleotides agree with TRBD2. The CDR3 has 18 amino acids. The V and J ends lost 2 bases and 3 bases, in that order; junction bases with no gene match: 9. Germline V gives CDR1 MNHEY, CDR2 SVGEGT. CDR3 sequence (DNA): TGTGCCAGCAGTTACCCGCGACTAGCGGGGGGGCATAACTACGAGCAGTACTTC. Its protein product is CASSYPRLAGGHNYEQYF.

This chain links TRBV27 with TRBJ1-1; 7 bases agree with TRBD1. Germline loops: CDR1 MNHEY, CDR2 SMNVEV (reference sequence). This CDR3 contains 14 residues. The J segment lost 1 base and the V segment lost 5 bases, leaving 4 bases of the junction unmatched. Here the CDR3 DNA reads TGTGCCAGCAGTCGCGGGGACAGGAACACTGAAGCTTTCTTT. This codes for CASSRGDRNTEAFF.

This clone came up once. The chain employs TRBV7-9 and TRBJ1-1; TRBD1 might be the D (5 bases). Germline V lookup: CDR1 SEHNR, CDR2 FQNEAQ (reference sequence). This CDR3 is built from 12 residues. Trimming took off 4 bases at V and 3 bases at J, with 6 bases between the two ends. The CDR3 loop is CASSWGDTEAFF. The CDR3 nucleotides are TGTGCCAGCAGCTGGGGCGACACTGAAGCTTTCTTT.

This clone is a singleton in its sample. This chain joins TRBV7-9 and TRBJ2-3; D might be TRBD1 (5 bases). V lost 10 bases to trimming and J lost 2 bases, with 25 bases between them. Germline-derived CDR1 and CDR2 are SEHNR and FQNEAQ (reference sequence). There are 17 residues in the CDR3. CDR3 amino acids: CATQPRGVLTATDTQYF. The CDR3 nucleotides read TGTGCCACCCAGCCAAGGGGCGTGTTGACTGCCACAGATACGCAGTATTTT.

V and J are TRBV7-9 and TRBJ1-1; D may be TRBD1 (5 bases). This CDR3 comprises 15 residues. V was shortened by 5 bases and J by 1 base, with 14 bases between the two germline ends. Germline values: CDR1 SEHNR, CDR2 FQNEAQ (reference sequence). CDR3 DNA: TGTGCCAGCAGCCAGGGAGGGGTATGGAACACTGAAGCTTTCTTT. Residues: CASSQGGVWNTEAFF.

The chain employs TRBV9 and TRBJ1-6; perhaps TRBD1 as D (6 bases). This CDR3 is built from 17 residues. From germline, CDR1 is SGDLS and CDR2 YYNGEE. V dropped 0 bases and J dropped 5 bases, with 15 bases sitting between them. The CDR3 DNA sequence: TGTGCCAGCAGCGTAGGTCCAGGGGTGGGGGATAATTCACCCCTCCACTTT. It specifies CASSVGPGVGDNSPLHF.

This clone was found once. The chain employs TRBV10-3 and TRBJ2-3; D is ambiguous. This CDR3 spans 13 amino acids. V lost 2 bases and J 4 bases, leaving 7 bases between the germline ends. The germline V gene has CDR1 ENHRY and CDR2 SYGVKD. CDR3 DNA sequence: TGTGCCATCAGTGAGGGGCTTCCAGATACGCAGTATTTT. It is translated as CAISEGLPDTQYF.

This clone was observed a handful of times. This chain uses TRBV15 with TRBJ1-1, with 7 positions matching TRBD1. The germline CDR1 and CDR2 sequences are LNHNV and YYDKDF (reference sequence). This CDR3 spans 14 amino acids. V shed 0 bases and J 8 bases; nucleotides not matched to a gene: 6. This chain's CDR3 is CATSRDGGGNEAFF. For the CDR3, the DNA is TGTGCCACCAGCAGAGATGGAGGGGGCAACGAAGCTTTCTTT.

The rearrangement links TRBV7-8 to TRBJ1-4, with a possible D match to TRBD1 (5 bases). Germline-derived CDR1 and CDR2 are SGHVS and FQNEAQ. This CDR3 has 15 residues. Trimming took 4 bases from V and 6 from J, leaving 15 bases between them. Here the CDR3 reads CASSSTGVQYEKLFF. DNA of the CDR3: TGTGCCAGCAGCTCGACGGGGGTCCAATATGAAAAACTGTTTTTT.

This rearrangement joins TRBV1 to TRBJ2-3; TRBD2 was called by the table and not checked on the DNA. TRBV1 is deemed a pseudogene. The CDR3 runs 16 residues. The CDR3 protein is CTSSQAKRGGPDTQYF. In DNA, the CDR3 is TGCACCAGCAGCCAAGCTAAGCGGGGGGGCCCAGATACGCAGTATTTT.

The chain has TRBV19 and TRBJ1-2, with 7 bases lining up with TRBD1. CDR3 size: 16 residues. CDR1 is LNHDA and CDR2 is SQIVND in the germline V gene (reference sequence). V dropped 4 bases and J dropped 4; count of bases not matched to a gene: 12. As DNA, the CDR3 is TGTGCCAGTAGTACACCAAGCCGGACAGGAGGCTATGGCTACACCTTC. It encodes CASSTPSRTGGYGYTF.

The DNA for the CDR3 is TGTGCCAGCAGACCGTCTACGGGGAGCGAGCAGTACTTC. As protein: CASRPSTGSEQYF. This rearrangement joins TRBV6-5 to TRBJ2-7, with D maybe TRBD2 (5 bases). Trimming pared 6 bases from V and 6 bases from J, leaving 15 bases between. Germline V gene sequence: CDR1 MNHEY, CDR2 SVGAGI. CDR3 length: 13 amino acids.

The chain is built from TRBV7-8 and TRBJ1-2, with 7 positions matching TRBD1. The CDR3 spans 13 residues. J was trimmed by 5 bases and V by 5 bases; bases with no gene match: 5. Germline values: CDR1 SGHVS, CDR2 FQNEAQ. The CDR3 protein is CASSRGQIYGYTF. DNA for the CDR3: TGTGCCAGCAGCCGGGGACAGATTTATGGCTACACCTTC.

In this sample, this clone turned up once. The CDR3, as DNA: TGTGCCAGCAGCTTAGTTTCGAGTCCGACGCCCAGGCACGAGCAGTACTTC. This translates into CASSLVSSPTPRHEQYF. The V gene is TRBV7-8, the J gene TRBJ2-7; D uncertain. Germline loops: CDR1 SGHVS, CDR2 FQNEAQ. With 1 base removed from V and 5 bases from J, the gap between germline ends came to 21 bases. CDR3 length: 17 amino acids.

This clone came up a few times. CDR3 DNA sequence: TGTGCCACCAGCGGAGGTACTAGCGGGAACTACAATGAGCAGTTCTTC. Translating it yields CATSGGTSGNYNEQFF. The chain uses TRBV15 and TRBJ2-1; 10 positions agree with TRBD2. CDR1 is LNHNV, CDR2 YYDKDF, per germline (reference sequence). Trimming at V came to 5 bases and at J to 3 bases, leaving 7 bases not matched to a gene. The CDR3 is made up of 16 amino acids. Drawing the rest from reference TRBV15 and TRBJ2-1, the complete variable domain is DAMVIQNPRYQVTQFGKPVTLSCSQTLNHNVMYWYQQKSSQAPKLLFHYYDKDFNNEADTPDNFQSRRPNTSFCFLDIRSPGLGDTAMYLCATSGGTSGNYNEQFFGPGTRLTVL.

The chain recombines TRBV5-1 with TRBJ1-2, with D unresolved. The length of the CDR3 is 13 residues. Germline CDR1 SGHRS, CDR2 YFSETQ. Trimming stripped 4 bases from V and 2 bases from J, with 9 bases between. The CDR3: CASSPAENYGYTF. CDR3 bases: TGCGCCAGCAGCCCCGCAGAAAACTATGGCTACACCTTC.

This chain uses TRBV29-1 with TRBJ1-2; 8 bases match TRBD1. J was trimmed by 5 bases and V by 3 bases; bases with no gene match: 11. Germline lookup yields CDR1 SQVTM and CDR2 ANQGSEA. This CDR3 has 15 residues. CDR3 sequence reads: CSVESAGGINYGYTF. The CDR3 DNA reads TGCAGCGTTGAGTCCGCAGGGGGCATTAATTATGGCTACACCTTC.

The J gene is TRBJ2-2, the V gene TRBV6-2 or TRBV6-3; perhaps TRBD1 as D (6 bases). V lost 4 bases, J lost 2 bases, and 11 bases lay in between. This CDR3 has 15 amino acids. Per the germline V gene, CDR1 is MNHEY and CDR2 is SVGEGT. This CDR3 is CASSSGQTNTGELFF. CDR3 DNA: TGTGCCAGCAGTTCAGGACAGACAAACACCGGGGAGCTGTTTTTT.

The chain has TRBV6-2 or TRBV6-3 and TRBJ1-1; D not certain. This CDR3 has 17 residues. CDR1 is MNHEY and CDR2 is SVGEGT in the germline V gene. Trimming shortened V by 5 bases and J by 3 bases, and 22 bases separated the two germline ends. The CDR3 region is CASSTSDTLEGYTEAFF. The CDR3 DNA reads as TGTGCCAGCAGTACGTCTGACACCCTTGAGGGCTACACTGAAGCTTTCTTT.

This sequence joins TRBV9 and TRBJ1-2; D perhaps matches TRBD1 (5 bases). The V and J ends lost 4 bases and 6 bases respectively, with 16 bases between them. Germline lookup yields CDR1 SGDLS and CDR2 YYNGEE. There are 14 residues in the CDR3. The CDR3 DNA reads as TGTGCCAGCAGCCCCCGGCGGGGCTCCGATGGCTACACCTTC. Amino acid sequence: CASSPRRGSDGYTF.

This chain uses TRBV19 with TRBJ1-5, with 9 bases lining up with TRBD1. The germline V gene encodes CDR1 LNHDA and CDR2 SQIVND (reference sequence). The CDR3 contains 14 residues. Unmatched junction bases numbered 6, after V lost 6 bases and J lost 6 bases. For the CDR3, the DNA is TGTGCCAGTAGACCGGGACAGGGCGGTCAGCCCCAGCATTTT. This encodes CASRPGQGGQPQHF.

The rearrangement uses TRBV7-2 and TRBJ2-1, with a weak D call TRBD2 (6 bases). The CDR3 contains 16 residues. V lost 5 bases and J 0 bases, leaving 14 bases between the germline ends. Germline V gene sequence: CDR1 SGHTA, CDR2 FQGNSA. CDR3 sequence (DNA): TGTGCCAGCAGCCAGGGACTTATAAGCTCCTACAATGAGCAGTTCTTC. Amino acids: CASSQGLISSYNEQFF.

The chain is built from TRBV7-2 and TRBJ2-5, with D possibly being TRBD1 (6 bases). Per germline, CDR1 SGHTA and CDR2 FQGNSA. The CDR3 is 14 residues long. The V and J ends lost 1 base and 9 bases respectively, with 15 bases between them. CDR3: CASSLGGQSEAQYF. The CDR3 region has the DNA TGTGCCAGCAGCTTAGGAGGACAGTCGGAGGCCCAGTACTTC.

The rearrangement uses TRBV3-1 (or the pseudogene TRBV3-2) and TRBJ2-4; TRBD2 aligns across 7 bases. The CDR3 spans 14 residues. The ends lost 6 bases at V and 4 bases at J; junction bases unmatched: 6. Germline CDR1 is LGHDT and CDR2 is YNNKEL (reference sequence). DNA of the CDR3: TGTGCCAGCAGTCCGACGGGGGGAAAAAACATTCAGTACTTC. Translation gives CASSPTGGKNIQYF.

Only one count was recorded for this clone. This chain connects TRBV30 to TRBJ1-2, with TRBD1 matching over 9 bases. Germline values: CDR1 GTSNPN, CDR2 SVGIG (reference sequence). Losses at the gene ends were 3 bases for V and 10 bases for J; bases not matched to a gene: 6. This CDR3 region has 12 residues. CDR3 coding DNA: TGTGCCTGGAGCGACAGGGGGTACGACTACACCTTC. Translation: CAWSDRGYDYTF.